This is a list of T cell receptor beta chains from one sample in a study of T-cell memory formation after mild COVID-19. Using its own MiXCR run on the 5' RACE reads, TCRdb lists one record per CDR3 protein. Here the sample spans around 530,000 distinct CDR3 sequences, less than 25% being singletons. Sequenced material: PBMCs or a T cell subset sorted from them (not recorded which). All receptors come from an adult woman who had mild COVID-19 (a few samples of this study predate the infection). Cell type and time point are not known. Both conserved end residues are part of each CDR3. A D gene is named only where the DNA matches it firmly. Clone size is given for some rows only: seen once, a few or many times, or a class if the clone is expanded.

abundance,j_gene,d_gene,v_gene,CDR3aa,CDR3nt
few,TRBJ2-1,.,TRBV24-1,CATSDSLGEQFF,TGTGCCACCAGTGATTCCCTCGGGGAGCAGTTCTTC
few,TRBJ2-3,.,TRBV6-2/TRBV6-3,CASSPDGTTQYF,TGTGCCAGCAGTCCCGACGGGACTACGCAGTATTTT
.,TRBJ1-5,TRBD1,TRBV10-2,CASSGQGHNQPQHF,TGCGCCAGCAGTGGACAGGGCCACAATCAGCCCCAGCATTTT
.,TRBJ2-1,.,TRBV3-1,CASSQEPAAANEQFF,TGTGCCAGCAGCCAAGAGCCAGCAGCGGCGAATGAGCAGTTCTTC
few,TRBJ1-2,.,TRBV20-1,CSARVQRGAKGYTF,TGCAGTGCTAGAGTACAGAGAGGGGCGAAAGGCTACACCTTC
many,TRBJ2-7,.,TRBV11-2,CASSPGRDSAYEQYF,TGTGCCAGCAGCCCCGGCAGGGACTCCGCCTACGAGCAGTACTTC
.,TRBJ2-3,.,TRBV5-1,CASSLGFAGVDTQYF,TGCGCCAGCAGCTTGGGATTCGCAGGGGTAGATACGCAGTATTTT
.,TRBJ2-5,TRBD2,TRBV12-3/TRBV12-4,CASSSVGGIETQYF,TGTGCCAGCAGTTCTGTCGGGGGGATAGAGACCCAGTACTTC
.,TRBJ1-5,.,TRBV7-2,CASTLQPANQPQHF,TGTGCCAGCACCCTACAACCCGCCAATCAGCCCCAGCATTTT
many,TRBJ2-1,.,TRBV7-3,CASSSGTSYNEQFF,TGTGCCAGCAGCTCAGGCACGTCCTACAATGAGCAGTTCTTC
.,TRBJ2-1,TRBD2,TRBV4-2,CASSQGGISGFFNEQFF,TGTGCCAGCAGCCAAGGGGGTATTAGCGGGTTCTTTAATGAGCAGTTCTTC
few,TRBJ1-4,.,TRBV4-1,CASSALETLSEKLFF,TGCGCCAGCAGCGCCCTGGAGACCCTATCCGAAAAACTGTTTTTT
.,TRBJ1-1,.,TRBV11-3,CASSLDLLANSAEAFF,TGTGCCAGCAGCTTAGACCTCTTGGCGAATTCAGCTGAAGCTTTCTTT
few,TRBJ2-3,TRBD2,TRBV7-8,CASSSPLGLAGDADTQYF,TGTGCCAGCAGCTCCCCACTGGGCCTAGCGGGAGATGCCGATACGCAGTATTTT
few,TRBJ1-1,TRBD1,TRBV6-5,CASSKAGTGGWKAFF,TGTGCCAGCAGTAAGGCCGGGACAGGGGGATGGAAAGCTTTCTTT
.,TRBJ1-1,.,TRBV10-3,CAISSSGPSEAFF,TGTGCCATCAGCAGCTCGGGACCTAGTGAAGCTTTCTTT
few,TRBJ1-2,.,TRBV7-2,CASSLGGTRANYGYTF,TGTGCCAGCAGCCTGGGTGGGACGCGGGCTAACTATGGCTACACCTTC
.,TRBJ2-1,TRBD1,TRBV9,CASSGSGTGDFNSYNEQFF,TGTGCCAGCAGCGGATCCGGGACAGGAGATTTTAACTCCTACAATGAGCAGTTCTTC
.,TRBJ2-7,.,TRBV7-8,CASSLEAGGNSYEQYF,TGTGCCAGCAGCTTAGAGGCTGGGGGGAATTCCTACGAGCAGTACTTC
few,TRBJ2-3,.,TRBV12-3/TRBV12-4,CASRPGIDTQYF,TGTGCCAGCAGACCCGGTATCGATACGCAGTATTTT
.,TRBJ2-5,TRBD1,TRBV7-2,CASSSPGGTGPQETQYF,TGTGCCAGCAGCTCCCCTGGAGGGACAGGGCCCCAAGAGACCCAGTACTTC
.,TRBJ2-3,TRBD2,TRBV6-6,CASSPGGWTSGNTDTQYF,TGTGCCAGCAGCCCCGGTGGGTGGACTAGCGGGAACACAGATACGCAGTATTTT
few,TRBJ2-7,.,TRBV4-3,CASSQDGAPTYEQYF,TGCGCCAGCAGCCAAGATGGTGCTCCAACCTACGAGCAGTACTTC
.,TRBJ2-7,TRBD1,TRBV7-2,CASSQQGGTYEQYF,TGTGCCAGCAGCCAACAGGGGGGCACCTACGAGCAGTACTTC
.,TRBJ2-1,TRBD1,TRBV7-3,CASSHLSGQNYNEQFF,TGTGCCAGCAGTCATCTTTCGGGACAGAATTACAATGAGCAGTTCTTC
.,TRBJ1-1,.,TRBV5-5,CASSWYGGPTEAFF,TGTGCCAGCAGCTGGTACGGGGGGCCCACTGAAGCTTTCTTT
few,TRBJ2-1,.,TRBV7-9,CASSSIVSLISNEQFF,TGTGCCAGCAGCTCCATTGTATCCCTTATCAGCAATGAGCAGTTCTTC
.,TRBJ1-1,.,TRBV20-1,CSARDLANSEAFF,TGCAGTGCTAGAGACCTTGCGAACTCTGAAGCTTTCTTT
.,TRBJ2-7,.,TRBV5-1,CASSFSSVYEQYF,TGCGCCAGCAGCTTTTCTAGCGTTTACGAGCAGTACTTC
.,TRBJ2-1,.,TRBV24-1,CATSSTDYNEQFF,TGTGCCACCAGTAGTACAGACTACAATGAGCAGTTCTTC
many,TRBJ2-7,.,TRBV7-9,CASSAGPYEQYF,TGTGCCAGCAGCGCGGGACCGTACGAGCAGTACTTC
few,TRBJ2-1,.,TRBV29-1,CSVDGPVSSYNEQFF,TGCAGCGTTGATGGGCCAGTTAGCTCCTACAATGAGCAGTTCTTC
once,TRBJ1-1,.,TRBV6-2/TRBV6-3,CASSLSDGYTEAFF,TGTGCCAGCAGCCTTTCCGACGGATACACTGAAGCTTTCTTT
few,TRBJ1-5,.,TRBV6-5,CASSYSGAPNQPQHF,TGTGCCAGCAGTTACTCCGGGGCCCCCAATCAGCCCCAGCATTTT
many,TRBJ1-6,.,TRBV12-3/TRBV12-4,CASSLQGGNSPLHF,TGTGCCAGCAGTTTGCAGGGAGGGAATTCACCCCTCCACTTT
.,TRBJ2-3,.,TRBV6-1,CASSDYRTQYF,TGTGCCAGCAGTGATTATCGTACGCAGTATTTT
few,TRBJ2-7,.,TRBV7-3,CASSLGPSQVPEQYF,TGTGCCAGCAGCTTAGGACCCTCGCAGGTCCCCGAGCAGTACTTC
few,TRBJ2-1,.,TRBV7-9,CASSQDLGVGVNNEQFF,TGTGCCAGCAGCCAAGACTTGGGTGTAGGGGTCAACAATGAGCAGTTCTTC
.,TRBJ2-1,TRBD1,TRBV7-9,CASSLIDRGYYNEQFF,TGTGCCAGCAGCCTCATCGACAGGGGGTACTACAATGAGCAGTTCTTC
.,TRBJ1-4,.,TRBV7-9,CASSLSRLFF,TGTGCCAGCAGCTTATCGCGACTGTTTTTT
.,TRBJ2-4,.,TRBV19,CASSTLHNIQYF,TGTGCCAGTAGTACCCTCCACAACATTCAGTACTTC
.,TRBJ2-5,.,TRBV12-5,CASAPSRETQYF,TGTGCTAGTGCCCCGTCCAGAGAGACCCAGTACTTC
.,TRBJ2-3,TRBD2,TRBV7-2,CASSPRTRLSDTQYF,TGTGCCAGCAGCCCTCGGACTAGGTTGTCAGATACGCAGTATTTT
.,TRBJ2-1,.,TRBV5-1,CASSSWGRGVSYNEQFF,TGCGCCAGCAGCTCCTGGGGCCGCGGGGTCTCCTACAATGAGCAGTTCTTC
.,TRBJ2-3,TRBD2,TRBV6-5,CASSSKSGGNRDTQYF,TGTGCCAGCAGTTCCAAGAGCGGGGGCAACCGAGATACGCAGTATTTT